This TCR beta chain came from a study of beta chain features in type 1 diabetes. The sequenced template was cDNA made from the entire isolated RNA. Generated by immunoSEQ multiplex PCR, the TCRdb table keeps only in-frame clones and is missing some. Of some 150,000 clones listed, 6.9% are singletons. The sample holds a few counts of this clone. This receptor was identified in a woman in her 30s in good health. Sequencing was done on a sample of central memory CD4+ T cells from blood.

The chain's CDR3 is CASSYLAGNQETQYF. For the CDR3, the DNA is TGTGCCAGCAGTTATCTAGCGGGGAACCAAGAGACCCAGTACTTC. The chain couples TRBV6-5 to TRBJ2-5; 9 bases map to TRBD2. The CDR3 totals 15 residues. J lost 0 bases, V lost 3 bases, and 2 bases had no gene match. The germline gives CDR1 MNHEY, CDR2 SVGAGI.